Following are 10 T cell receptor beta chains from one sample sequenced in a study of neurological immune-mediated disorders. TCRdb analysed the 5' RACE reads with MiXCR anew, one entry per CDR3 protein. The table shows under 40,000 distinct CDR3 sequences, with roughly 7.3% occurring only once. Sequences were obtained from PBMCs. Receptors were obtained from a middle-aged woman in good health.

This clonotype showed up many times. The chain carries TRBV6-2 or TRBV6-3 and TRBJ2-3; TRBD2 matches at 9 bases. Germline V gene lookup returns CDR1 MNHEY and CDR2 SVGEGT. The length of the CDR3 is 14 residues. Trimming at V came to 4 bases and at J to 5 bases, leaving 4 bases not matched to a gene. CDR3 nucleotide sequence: TGTGCCAGCAGTTGGACTAGCGAGGGAGATACGCAGTATTTT. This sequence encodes CASSWTSEGDTQYF.

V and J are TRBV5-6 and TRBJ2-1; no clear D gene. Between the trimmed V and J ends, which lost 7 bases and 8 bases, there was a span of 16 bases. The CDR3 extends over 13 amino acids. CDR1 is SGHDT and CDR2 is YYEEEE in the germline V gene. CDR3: CASSVGVGDEQFF. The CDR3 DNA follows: TGTGCCAGCTCCGTTGGAGTCGGCGATGAGCAGTTCTTC. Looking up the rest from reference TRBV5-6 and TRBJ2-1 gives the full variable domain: DAGVTQSPTHLIKTRGQQVTLRCSPKSGHDTVSWYQQALGQGPQFIFQYYEEEERQRGNFPDRFSGHQFPNYSSELNVNALLLGDSALYLCASSVGVGDEQFFGPGTRLTVL.

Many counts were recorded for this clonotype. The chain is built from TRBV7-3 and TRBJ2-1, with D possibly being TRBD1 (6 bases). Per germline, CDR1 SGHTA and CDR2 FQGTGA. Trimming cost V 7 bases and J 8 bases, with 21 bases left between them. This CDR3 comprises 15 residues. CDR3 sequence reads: CASKRRGWLDDEQFF. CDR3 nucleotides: TGTGCCAGCAAGCGCAGGGGATGGTTGGACGATGAGCAGTTCTTC.

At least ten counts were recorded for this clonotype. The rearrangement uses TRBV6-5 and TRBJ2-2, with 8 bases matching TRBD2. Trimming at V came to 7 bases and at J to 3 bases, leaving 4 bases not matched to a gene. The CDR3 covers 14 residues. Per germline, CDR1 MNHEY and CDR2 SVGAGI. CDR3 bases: TGTGCCAGCACTGCTAGCGGGTACACCGGGGAGCTGTTTTTT. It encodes CASTASGYTGELFF.

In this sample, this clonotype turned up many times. The CDR3 DNA reads TGCGCCAGCACCTTCCCGTGGGTCAATCAGCCCCAGCATTTT. This translates into CASTFPWVNQPQHF. J is TRBJ1-5 and V is TRBV5-1, with D unclear. Trimming shortened V by 6 bases and J by 3 bases, and 13 bases separated the two germline ends. This CDR3 comprises 14 residues. Germline V gene sequence: CDR1 SGHRS, CDR2 YFSETQ.

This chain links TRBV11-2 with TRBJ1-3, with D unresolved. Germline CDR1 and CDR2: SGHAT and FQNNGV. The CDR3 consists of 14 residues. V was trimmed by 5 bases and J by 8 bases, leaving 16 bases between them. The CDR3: CASSRRRAEDTIYF. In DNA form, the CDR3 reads TGTGCCAGCAGCCGGCGGAGAGCGGAGGACACCATATATTTT.

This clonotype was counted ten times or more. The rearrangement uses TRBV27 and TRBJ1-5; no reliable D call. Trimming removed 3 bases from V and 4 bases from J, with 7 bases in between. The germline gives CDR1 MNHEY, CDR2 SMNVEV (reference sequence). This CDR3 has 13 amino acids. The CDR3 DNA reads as TGTGCCAGCAGTTTCCGGCAGAATCAGCCCCAGCATTTT. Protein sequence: CASSFRQNQPQHF.

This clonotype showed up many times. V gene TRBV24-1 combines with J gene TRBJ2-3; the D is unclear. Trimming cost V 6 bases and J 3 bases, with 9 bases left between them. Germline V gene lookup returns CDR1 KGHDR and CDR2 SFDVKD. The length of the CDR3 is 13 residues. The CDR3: CATSMGITDTQYF. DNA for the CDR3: TGTGCCACCAGTATGGGGATTACAGATACGCAGTATTTT.

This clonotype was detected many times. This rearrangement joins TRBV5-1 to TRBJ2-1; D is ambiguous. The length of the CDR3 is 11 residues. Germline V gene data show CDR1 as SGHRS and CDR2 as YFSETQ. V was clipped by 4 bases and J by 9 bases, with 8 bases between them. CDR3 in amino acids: CASSQTSEQFF. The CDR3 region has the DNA TGCGCCAGCAGCCAGACAAGTGAGCAGTTCTTC.

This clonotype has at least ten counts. The CDR3 DNA reads TGCAGTGCTAGAGACCCGGAGGGCGGGGAGCTGTTTTTT. Its translation: CSARDPEGGELFF. The chain recombines TRBV20-1 with TRBJ2-2; tentatively, D is TRBD2 (6 bases). The CDR3 is 13 amino acids. Germline V lookup: CDR1 DFQATT, CDR2 SNEGSKA (reference sequence). V lost 0 bases and J 7 bases, leaving 9 bases between the germline ends.